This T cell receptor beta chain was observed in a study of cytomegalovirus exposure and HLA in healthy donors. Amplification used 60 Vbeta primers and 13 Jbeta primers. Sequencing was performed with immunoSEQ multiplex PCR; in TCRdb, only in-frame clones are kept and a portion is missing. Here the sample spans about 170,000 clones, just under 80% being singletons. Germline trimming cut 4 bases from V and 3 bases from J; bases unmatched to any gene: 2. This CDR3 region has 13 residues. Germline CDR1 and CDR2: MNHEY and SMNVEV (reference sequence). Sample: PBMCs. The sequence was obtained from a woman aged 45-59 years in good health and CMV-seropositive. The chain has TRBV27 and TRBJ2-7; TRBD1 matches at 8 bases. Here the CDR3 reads CASSSDRVYEQYF. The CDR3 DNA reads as TGTGCCAGCAGTTCGGACAGGGTCTACGAGCAGTACTTC.